This TCR beta chain is from a study of blood T cell repertoires in COVID-19. Only in-frame clones appear in the TCRdb table, and some are missing; sequencing was by immunoSEQ multiplex PCR. The table includes over 150,000 clones, around 84% detected once. Germline V gene sequence: CDR1 SGHAT, CDR2 FQDESV (reference sequence). Trimming stripped 5 bases from V and 4 bases from J, with 8 bases between. This CDR3 comprises 12 residues. V gene TRBV11-1 combines with J gene TRBJ1-2; D is uncertain. Sequencing input: peripheral blood. The sequence was obtained from a middle-aged man with acute or convalescent COVID-19. This CDR3 is CASSAESYGYTF. The CDR3 nucleotides read TGTGCCAGCAGCGCGGAAAGCTATGGCTACACCTTC.